This T cell receptor (beta chain) was obtained from a study of shared clonotypes between healthy human individuals. Looked up from germline, CDR1 is SNHLY and CDR2 is FYNNEI. Germline trimming cut 1 base from V and 2 bases from J; bases unmatched to any gene: 5. The CDR3 covers 16 residues. Study results and caveats: Only blood was sampled; tissue repertoires likely differ.

Naivety among CD8 cells was defined by CD45RO negativity and positive CCR7 selection, thereby excluding terminally differentiated effector memory CD45RA+ cells. Points on this clone: The antigen is unknown.

It was at deep level that the assay was run. Some clones are missing from TCRdb's copy, which holds only in-frame ones; the method was immunoSEQ multiplex PCR. This sample has around 580,000 clones, with 98% found just once. The chain has TRBV2 and TRBJ2-1, with 7 bases fitting TRBD1. Sequencing was done on a sample of naive CD8+ T cells sorted from blood. The receptor's source is a man aged 25 to 40 in good health. CDR3 residues: CASSEEGTGAYNEQFF. For the CDR3, the DNA is TGTGCCAGCAGTGAAGAGGGCACAGGGGCCTACAATGAGCAGTTCTTC. The whole variable domain, filled in from reference TRBV2 and TRBJ2-1, reads EPEVTQTPSHQVTQMGQEVILRCVPISNHLYFYWYRQILGQKVEFLVSFYNNEISEKSEIFDDQFSVERPDGSNFTLKIRSTKLEDSAMYFCASSEEGTGAYNEQFFGPGTRLTVL.